This is a list of T cell receptor beta chains from one sample in a study of shared clonotypes between healthy human individuals. Clones were sequenced by immunoSEQ multiplex PCR, and TCRdb holds only the in-frame ones, with some missing. The repertoire holds roughly 300,000 clones, with about 73% as singletons. The sample comprised memory CD4+ T cells sorted from blood. The source of these receptors is a man aged 30 to 39 in good health. Each CDR3 is given with its conserved first and last residue. Each record gives: clone size, D gene, V gene, J gene, CDR3 DNA, CDR3 protein. D genes are given only for firm matches. The size of a clone is reported for some rows only, either as once, few or many, or as a class for expanded clones.

.	.	TRBV28	TRBJ1-2	TGCATCGCGGCAGGCACTTACTATGGCTACACCTTC	CIAAGTYYGYTF
.	.	TRBV5-7	TRBJ2-3	TGTGCCAGCAGCTTGATACTACCCGGAAGCACAGATACGCAGTATTTT	CASSLILPGSTDTQYF
.	.	TRBV25-1	TRBJ2-7	TGTGCCAGCAGTGAAATCTACGAGCAGTACTTC	CASSEIYEQYF
.	TRBD2	TRBV10-3	TRBJ2-3	TGTGCCATCAGTGAGGCTGGGAGCGGGAGGGGGGGCACAGATACGCAGTATTTT	CAISEAGSGRGGTDTQYF
.	.	TRBV7-9	TRBJ1-1	TGTGCCAGCGGAACCACAGGGAACACTGAAGCTTTCTTT	CASGTTGNTEAFF
.	.	TRBV5-4	TRBJ2-7	TGTGCCAGCAGCCCATCAGACAGGATGAGGTACGAGCAGTACTTC	CASSPSDRMRYEQYF
.	.	TRBV28	TRBJ2-4	TGTGCCAGCAGTTTCCCAGGGACGGCCAAAAACATTCAGTACTTC	CASSFPGTAKNIQYF
.	.	TRBV10-3	TRBJ2-7	TGTGCCATCAGTGAGCCCTTCGGGAGCTCCTACGAGCAGTACTTC	CAISEPFGSSYEQYF
.	.	TRBV6-6	TRBJ2-7	TGTGCCAGCAGTTACGGGACATTTTACGAGCAGTACTTC	CASSYGTFYEQYF
few	.	TRBV7-2	TRBJ2-2	TGTGCCAGCAGCTTAGTTAGAGCGAACACCGGGGAGCTGTTTTTT	CASSLVRANTGELFF
.	.	TRBV6-1	TRBJ1-4	TGTGCCAGCAGTCCCCCCAGGCCTAAGGACGAAAAACTGTTTTTT	CASSPPRPKDEKLFF
.	.	TRBV10-3	TRBJ2-5	TGTGCCACCATGCAAGGCGAGCCGCAAGAGACCCAGTACTTC	CATMQGEPQETQYF
.	.	TRBV11-2	TRBJ2-3	TGTGCCAGCAGCCCCTATTCGGATACGCAGTATTTT	CASSPYSDTQYF
.	TRBD2	TRBV9	TRBJ2-3	TGTGCCAGCAGCCCACTCCGCGGGAGGGACACAGATACGCAGTATTTT	CASSPLRGRDTDTQYF
.	TRBD2	TRBV28	TRBJ2-5	TGTGCCACCAAGTTAGGGACTAGCGGGAGGCACGAGACCCAGTACTTC	CATKLGTSGRHETQYF
.	.	TRBV18	TRBJ2-2	TGTGCCAGCTCATTTTCCAGACCGAACACCGGGGAGCTGTTTTTT	CASSFSRPNTGELFF
.	TRBD1	TRBV5-4	TRBJ2-7	TGTGCCAGCAGCTTAGGGACAGGTTTATACGAGCAGTACTTC	CASSLGTGLYEQYF
.	.	TRBV10-2	TRBJ2-7	TGCGCCAGCAGTGAGTCGAAGTTAGACTCGCCGAACTTC	CASSESKLDSPNF
.	.	TRBV5-1	TRBJ2-7	TGCGCCAGCAGCGGTACCGGGACACGGGACCCTTACGAGCAGTACTTC	CASSGTGTRDPYEQYF
.	TRBD2	TRBV7-7	TRBJ2-3	TGTGCCAGCAGCCCGGGCGGGAGCCCCACAGATACGCAGTATTTT	CASSPGGSPTDTQYF
.	.	TRBV2	TRBJ2-7	TGTGCCAGCAGTGAAATGAATCCCCGTAGTAGGACTGCCTACGAGCAGTACTTC	CASSEMNPRSRTAYEQYF
.	.	TRBV19	TRBJ2-1	TGTGCCAGTAGTATACCACCCCTCTATGAGCAGTTCTTC	CASSIPPLYEQFF
.	.	TRBV7-9	TRBJ1-5	TGTGCCAGCAGACCCTTGAATTTGATGGAACAGCCCCAGCATTTT	CASRPLNLMEQPQHF
.	TRBD1	TRBV18	TRBJ2-7	TGTGCCAGCTCACCACCGAGGACAGGGCCTACGACTTACGAGCAGTACTTC	CASSPPRTGPTTYEQYF
.	TRBD1	TRBV11-2	TRBJ2-5	TGTGCCAGCAGCGCCATGGGAAGGACAGGTGGGGGAGAGACCCAGTACTTC	CASSAMGRTGGGETQYF
once	TRBD2	TRBV7-2	TRBJ2-1	TGTGCCAGCAGCTTAGCCCTAACTAGCGGGATCTACAATGAGCAGTTCTTC	CASSLALTSGIYNEQFF
.	.	TRBV28	TRBJ1-2	TGTGCCAGCAGTTTACCGGATTTGGGGGACTATGGCTACACCTTC	CASSLPDLGDYGYTF
.	.	TRBV28	TRBJ1-1	TGTGCCAGCAAGGTGGCGCCTGAAGCTTTCTTT	CASKVAPEAFF
few	.	TRBV7-9	TRBJ1-6	TGTGCCAGCAGCCCACAGGGATATAATTCACCCCTCCACTTT	CASSPQGYNSPLHF
.	TRBD1	TRBV7-2	TRBJ2-7	TGTGCCAGCAGCAAAACGAATCCGGGACAGGGGTATTGGGACGAGCAGTACTTC	CASSKTNPGQGYWDEQYF
once	TRBD2	TRBV7-2	TRBJ2-1	TGTGCCAGCAGCCCGACTCTACTAGCGGGAGAGTACAATGAGCAGTTCTTC	CASSPTLLAGEYNEQFF
.	TRBD2	TRBV11-2	TRBJ2-5	TGTGCCAGCAGCTTCACAGCGGGAGTGGGGGAGACCCAGTACTTC	CASSFTAGVGETQYF
few	TRBD2	TRBV15	TRBJ2-7	TGTGCCACCAGCGACCCGGCGGCGGGAGGCCACTCCTACGAGCAGTACTTC	CATSDPAAGGHSYEQYF
.	TRBD1	TRBV9	TRBJ1-1	TGTGCCACAAGCAGGACAGGGGCCACTGAAGCTTTCTTT	CATSRTGATEAFF
.	TRBD2	TRBV11-2	TRBJ2-1	TGTGCCAGCAGCTTAGATTATAGCGGGTGGGATTCCTACAATGAGCAGTTCTTC	CASSLDYSGWDSYNEQFF
.	.	TRBV2	TRBJ1-1	TGTGCCAGCATTTTCGGATGGGGTCAGTCTGAAGCTTTCTTT	CASIFGWGQSEAFF
many	TRBD1	TRBV6-1	TRBJ2-7	TGTGCCAGCGGTAGCGTTTCAGGGGGCTTTTACGAGCAGTACTTC	CASGSVSGGFYEQYF
once	.	TRBV19	TRBJ2-5	TGTGCCAGTAGTATAGCTCAGGGGCGGGGAGAGACCCAGTACTTC	CASSIAQGRGETQYF
.	.	TRBV5-1	TRBJ2-7	TGCGCCAGCAGCGGGAACTACGAGCAGTACTTC	CASSGNYEQYF
.	.	TRBV15	TRBJ1-5	TGTGCCACCAGCAGAGTCGGGGGGCCGCGCAATCAGCCCCAGCATTTT	CATSRVGGPRNQPQHF
.	TRBD1	TRBV11-2	TRBJ1-5	TGTGCCAGCAGCGCCGGACCAGGGGGAGGTCAGCCCCAGCATTTT	CASSAGPGGGQPQHF
.	.	TRBV25-1	TRBJ1-2	TGTGCCAGCAGTGAATCAGAGTATGGCTACACCTTC	CASSESEYGYTF
.	.	TRBV5-8	TRBJ2-7	TGTGCCAGCAGCCGAGGGCAGGGCTACGAGCAGTACTTC	CASSRGQGYEQYF
once	.	TRBV5-5	TRBJ2-2	TGTGCCAGCAGGGACCTAGGATCCGCCGGGGAGCTGTTTTTT	CASRDLGSAGELFF
.	.	TRBV2	TRBJ2-7	TGTGCCAGCAGTGAACAGGGTGGGGGAGGCGAGCAGTACTTC	CASSEQGGGGEQYF